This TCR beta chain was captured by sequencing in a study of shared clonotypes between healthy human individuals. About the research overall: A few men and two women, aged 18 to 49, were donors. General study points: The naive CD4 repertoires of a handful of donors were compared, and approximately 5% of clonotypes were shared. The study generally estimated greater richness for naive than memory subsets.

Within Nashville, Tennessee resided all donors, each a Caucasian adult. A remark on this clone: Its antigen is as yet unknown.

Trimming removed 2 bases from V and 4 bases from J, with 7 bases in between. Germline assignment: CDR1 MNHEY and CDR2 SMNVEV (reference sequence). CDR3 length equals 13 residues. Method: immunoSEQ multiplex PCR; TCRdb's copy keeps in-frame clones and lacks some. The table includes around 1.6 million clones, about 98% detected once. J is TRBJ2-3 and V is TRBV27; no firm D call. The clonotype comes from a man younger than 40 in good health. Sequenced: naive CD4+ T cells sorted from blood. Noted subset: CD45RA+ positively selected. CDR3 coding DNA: TGTGCCAGCAGTTTAAGTGTCGCAGATACGCAGTATTTT. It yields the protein CASSLSVADTQYF.